This is a list of T cell receptor beta chains from one sample in a study of T cell clones after liver transplantation. TCRdb's copy holds only in-frame clones and misses some; the assay was immunoSEQ multiplex PCR. The sample contains more than 75,000 clones, roughly four fifths of which appear only once. This specimen was CD4+ T cells from blood, taken 46 months after liver transplant. The receptors originated from a human patient who received a liver transplant. Some T cells may have originated in the graft donor. The CDR3 runs from the conserved cysteine through the conserved F or W. The D gene is left open where the match is weak. Expanded clones get a size class; other rows say once, few or many, or leave the size out.

size	D	V	J	CDR3	DNA
once	TRBD2	TRBV11-2	TRBJ2-2	CASSWTSGSRAGELFF	TGTGCCAGCAGCTGGACTAGCGGGAGTCGGGCCGGGGAGCTGTTTTTT
.	TRBD2	TRBV5-4	TRBJ2-1	CASSWRSGTTLSYNEQFF	TGTGCCAGCAGCTGGCGTAGCGGGACGACCCTCTCCTACAATGAGCAGTTCTTC
.	TRBD1	TRBV10-2	TRBJ1-5	CASTTDRGEGQPQHF	TGCGCCAGCACAACCGACAGGGGAGAAGGTCAGCCCCAGCATTTT
.	.	TRBV5-4	TRBJ2-7	CASSLILTGGTYEQYF	TGTGCCAGCAGCTTGATTCTCACAGGAGGTACCTACGAGCAGTACTTC
.	.	TRBV28	TRBJ2-1	CASSALGGSYNEQFF	TGTGCCAGCAGTGCCCTGGGGGGTTCCTACAATGAGCAGTTCTTC
.	TRBD1	TRBV15	TRBJ1-1	CATSPGTGGRTEAFF	TGTGCCACCAGCCCCGGGACAGGGGGACGGACTGAAGCTTTCTTT
.	TRBD1	TRBV5-1	TRBJ1-2	CASSLWGTGGVESYTF	TGCGCCAGCAGCTTGTGGGGGACAGGGGGCGTTGAGAGCTACACCTTC
.	.	TRBV28	TRBJ1-5	CASSPGGQGLNQPQHF	TGTGCCAGCAGTCCGGGTGGGCAGGGACTTAATCAGCCCCAGCATTTT
few	.	TRBV7-9	TRBJ1-1	CASSRFAGVGTEAFF	TGTGCCAGCAGCCGATTTGCCGGGGTTGGCACTGAAGCTTTCTTT
.	TRBD2	TRBV28	TRBJ2-1	CASSPGTSGSTEQFF	TGTGCCAGCAGCCCCGGGACTAGCGGGAGTACTGAGCAGTTCTTC
.	TRBD2	TRBV7-2	TRBJ2-3	CASSRGTSGSSTDTQYF	TGTGCCAGCAGCCGGGGGACTAGCGGATCTAGCACAGATACGCAGTATTTT
.	.	TRBV5-1	TRBJ2-7	CASSLGNTGRAYF	TGCGCCAGCAGCTTGGGTAATACCGGTCGGGCGTACTTC
.	TRBD1	TRBV7-2	TRBJ2-7	CASSLGGTGLSEQYF	TGTGCCAGCAGCTTAGGTGGGACAGGGCTTAGCGAGCAGTACTTC
.	TRBD1	TRBV4-1	TRBJ1-4	CASSQAQGATNEKLFF	TGCGCCAGCAGCCAAGCCCAGGGGGCGACTAATGAAAAACTGTTTTTT
few	.	TRBV5-1	TRBJ2-5	CASSLSGGEETQYF	TGCGCCAGCAGCTTGTCCGGGGGAGAAGAGACCCAGTACTTC
.	.	TRBV15	TRBJ2-4	CATSRRASSNIQYF	TGTGCCACCAGCAGAAGAGCTAGTTCAAACATTCAGTACTTC
.	.	TRBV4-3	TRBJ2-2	CASSQEFIQTGELFF	TGCGCCAGCAGCCAAGAATTCATCCAGACCGGGGAGCTGTTTTTT
few	.	TRBV7-2	TRBJ2-7	CASSLGRNEQYF	TGTGCCAGCAGCTTAGGTAGGAACGAGCAGTACTTC
.	.	TRBV2	TRBJ1-1	CASSEQTGNTEAFF	TGTGCCAGCAGTGAACAGACAGGGAACACTGAAGCTTTCTTT
.	.	TRBV5-1	TRBJ1-1	CASSLDSGDTEAFF	TGCGCCAGCAGTTTGGACAGCGGGGACACTGAAGCTTTCTTT
.	.	TRBV19	TRBJ2-3	CASSIASASTDTQYF	TGTGCCAGTAGTATAGCCAGCGCAAGCACAGATACGCAGTATTTT
.	TRBD2	TRBV7-2	TRBJ2-7	CASSLAIAGGHEQYF	TGTGCCAGCAGCTTAGCGATAGCGGGAGGGCACGAGCAGTACTTC
once	.	TRBV5-1	TRBJ1-5	CASSLAGGNQPQHF	TGCGCCAGCAGCCTGGCTGGGGGCAATCAGCCCCAGCATTTT
.	TRBD1	TRBV11-2	TRBJ2-2	CASSLGQGSTGELFF	TGTGCCAGCAGCTTAGGACAGGGGAGCACCGGGGAGCTGTTTTTT
.	TRBD1	TRBV5-1	TRBJ1-2	CASSLGQGNYGYTF	TGCGCCAGCAGCCTGGGACAGGGTAACTATGGCTACACCTTC
.	.	TRBV18	TRBJ1-1	CASSPSQGNTEAFF	TGTGCCAGCTCACCATCACAGGGGAACACTGAAGCTTTCTTT
once	.	TRBV4-2	TRBJ1-1	CASSNRLNTEAFF	TGTGCCAGCAGCAACAGGCTGAACACTGAAGCTTTCTTT